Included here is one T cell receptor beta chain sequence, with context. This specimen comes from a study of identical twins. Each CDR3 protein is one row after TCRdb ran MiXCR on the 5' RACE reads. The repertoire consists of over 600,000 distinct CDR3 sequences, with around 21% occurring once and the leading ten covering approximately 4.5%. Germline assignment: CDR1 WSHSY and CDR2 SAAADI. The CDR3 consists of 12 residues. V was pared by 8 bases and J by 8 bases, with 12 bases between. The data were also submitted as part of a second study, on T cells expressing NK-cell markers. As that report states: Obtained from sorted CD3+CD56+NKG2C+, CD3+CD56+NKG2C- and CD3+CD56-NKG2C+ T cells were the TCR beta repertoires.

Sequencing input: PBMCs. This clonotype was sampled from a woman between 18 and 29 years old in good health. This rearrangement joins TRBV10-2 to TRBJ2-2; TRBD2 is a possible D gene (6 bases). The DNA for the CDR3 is TGCGCCAGCGGGAGGTGGGGAGGGGAGCTGTTTTTT. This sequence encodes CASGRWGGELFF.